One sample yielded the 4 T cell receptor beta chains listed below, sequenced in a study of T cell responses to AZD1222 COVID-19 vaccine. Clones were read by immunoSEQ multiplex PCR, and TCRdb kept only the in-frame ones, dropping some. Counted here are 110,000 or so clones, approximately 90% occurring once; the ten biggest clones make up just over 4%. The material was peripheral blood, obtained 28 days after the second dose of the MenACWY control vaccine. These receptors were taken from an adult who received the MenACWY meningococcal vaccine as a control.

This chain links TRBV2 with TRBJ2-7; the D gene is possibly TRBD1 (7 bases). V dropped 8 bases and J dropped 1 base, with 15 bases sitting between them. This CDR3 contains 14 residues. Germline CDR1 is SNHLY and CDR2 is FYNNEI. In DNA form, the CDR3 reads TGTGCCAGCTCAGGAGGGGGCTGGTCCTACGAGCAGTACGTC. Translated: CASSGGGWSYEQYV.

The chain carries TRBV19 and TRBJ1-2; 8 nucleotides agree with TRBD1. The CDR3 extends over 13 amino acids. The ends lost 10 bases at V and 2 bases at J; junction bases unmatched: 6. Germline V gene sequence: CDR1 LNHDA, CDR2 SQIVND (reference sequence). The CDR3 spells CAIQDRENYGYTF. In DNA form, the CDR3 reads TGTGCCATCCAGGACAGGGAGAACTATGGCTACACCTTC.

The chain employs TRBV6-5 and TRBJ1-1; the D is unclear. Trimming stripped 6 bases from V and 4 bases from J, with 12 bases between. The CDR3 contains 13 residues. Germline CDR1 MNHEY, CDR2 SVGAGI. The CDR3 region is CASRGVAGTEAFF. The CDR3 bases are TGTGCCAGCAGAGGAGTGGCGGGCACTGAAGCTTTCTTT.

The chain joins TRBV5-5 to TRBJ1-4; unclear D gene. CDR1 and CDR2 from the germline V gene are SGHKS and YYEKEE (reference sequence). The CDR3 loop spans 13 amino acids. Trimming cost V 0 bases and J 2 bases, with 2 bases left between them. The CDR3: CASSLVTNEKLFF. Written as DNA, the CDR3 is TGTGCCAGCAGCTTGGTTACTAATGAAAAACTGTTTTTT.